A single sample gave rise to the 21 T cell receptor beta chains below, sequenced in a study of blood T cells in healthy people across ages. Primed by a sample-barcoded 5' primer and a J-beta primer mix, a second PCR proceeded for 7 to 11 cycles. One entry per CDR3 protein results from TCRdb running MiXCR on the 5' RACE reads. The sample includes 500,000 to 650,000 distinct CDR3 sequences, 27% of them seen just once. The same sample was also used in a study of T cells of mothers and their children.

Sequencing was done on a sample of blood. The receptors come from a boy aged 2 to 10 in good health.

The V gene is TRBV7-2, the J gene TRBJ2-2; D remains unclear. This CDR3 is built from 15 residues. Germline V gives CDR1 SGHTA, CDR2 FQGNSA. The V end was cut by 1 base, the J end by 0 bases, with 6 bases between. The CDR3 DNA sequence: TGTGCCAGCAGCTTAGACGGTGCGAACACCGGGGAGCTGTTTTTT. Amino acids: CASSLDGANTGELFF.

This clonotype was observed a few times. The rearrangement uses TRBV7-9 and TRBJ1-2, with D perhaps TRBD1 (6 bases). Germline V gives CDR1 SEHNR, CDR2 FQNEAQ (reference sequence). This CDR3 has 14 residues. The V end was cut by 2 bases, the J end by 9 bases, with 16 bases between. The CDR3 region has the DNA TGTGCCAGCAGCTTAAGCGACACAGGGTATAGCTACACCTTC. Translating gives CASSLSDTGYSYTF.

This clonotype has just a few counts. This chain uses TRBV21-1 with TRBJ2-5; TRBD1, as called in the table, went unchecked against the DNA. TRBV21-1 is termed a pseudogene. This CDR3 is 15 amino acids long. Here the CDR3 DNA reads TGTGCCAGCAGCAAAGGACAGAGTCTCCAAGAGACCCAGTACTTC. Protein sequence: CASSKGQSLQETQYF.

To note about this clonotype: The germline gene is not matched at one end of the junction; a read error may be the cause. This rearrangement joins TRBV27 to TRBJ1-5; D may be TRBD1 (5 bases). This CDR3 contains 15 residues. CDR1 and CDR2 (germline): MNHEY, SMNVEV (reference sequence). CDR3 coding DNA: TGTGCCGGCAGTGGGGCCCGGGACCCCAATCAGCCCCAGCATTTT. Translation: CAGSGARDPNQPQHF.

This rearrangement joins TRBV29-1 to TRBJ2-7, with TRBD1 matching 11 bases. The CDR3 has 14 residues. Losses at the gene ends were 1 base for V and 3 bases for J; bases not matched to a gene: 2. Germline V gene lookup returns CDR1 SQVTM and CDR2 ANQGSEA. The CDR3, as DNA: TGCAGCGTTGAAGGGGGGACAGGGGGCTACGAGCAGTACTTC. Amino acid sequence: CSVEGGTGGYEQYF.

The gene calls are TRBV7-2 and TRBJ2-5; no firm D call. The J call is doubtful: the DNA matches TRBJ2-7 better. CDR1 and CDR2 from the germline V gene are SGHTA and FQGNSA. CDR3 size: 14 residues. The CDR3: CASSLVAGPYEQYF. DNA for the CDR3: TGTGCCAGCAGCTTAGTCGCAGGTCCCTACGAGCAGTACTTC.

The CDR3 nucleotides are TGTGCCAGCAGCTTAACAGGGACCTATGGCTACACCTTC. This gives the protein CASSLTGTYGYTF. This chain links TRBV7-2 with TRBJ1-2; possible D gene TRBD1, 6 bases. CDR1 and CDR2 (germline): SGHTA, FQGNSA. The V gene lost 2 bases and the J gene lost 4 bases, with 8 bases spanning the gap. The CDR3 consists of 13 residues.

The chain links TRBV3-1 to TRBJ2-2; D possibly corresponds to TRBD1 (6 bases). This CDR3 has 15 residues. V was pared by 5 bases and J by 1 base, with 11 bases between. Germline V gives CDR1 LGHDT, CDR2 YNNKEL (reference sequence). CDR3 DNA sequence: TGTGCCAGCAGCTGGATGACAGGGAACACCGGGGAGCTGTTTTTT. It translates to CASSWMTGNTGELFF.

This chain links TRBV25-1 with TRBJ2-1; 11 bases are shared with TRBD2. The length of the CDR3 is 13 residues. CDR1 is MGHDK, CDR2 SYGVNS, per germline. Trimming cost V 9 bases and J 5 bases; bases outside gene matches: 3. Written as DNA, the CDR3 is TGTGCCAGAACGACTAGCGGGAACAATGAGCAGTTCTTC. Encoded protein: CARTTSGNNEQFF.

This clonotype was observed a handful of times. The chain combines TRBV6-1 with TRBJ2-2, with 8 bases aligning to TRBD1. Germline V gene data show CDR1 as MNHNS and CDR2 as SASEGT. Germline trimming cut 6 bases from V and 5 bases from J; bases unmatched to any gene: 11. The CDR3 totals 16 residues. The CDR3: CASRGPGQARTGELFF. Here the CDR3 DNA reads TGTGCCAGCAGGGGACCGGGACAGGCCCGGACCGGGGAGCTGTTTTTT.

This clonotype came up a few times. The V call is TRBV6-1, the J call TRBJ2-5, with D uncertain. With the DNA end fitting TRBJ2-7 better, the J assignment may be wrong. This CDR3 has 14 residues. Germline lookup yields CDR1 MNHNS and CDR2 SASEGT. The CDR3 region has the DNA TGTGCCAGCAGAGATATAAGGAGCTACTACGAGCAGTACTTC. This sequence encodes CASRDIRSYYEQYF.

J is TRBJ2-5 and V is TRBV9; D call uncertain. V dropped 4 bases and J dropped 1 base, with 14 bases sitting between them. The CDR3 totals 15 residues. Per the germline V gene, CDR1 is SGDLS and CDR2 is YYNGEE. CDR3: CASSPGVGFQETQYF. The CDR3 nucleotides read TGTGCCAGCAGCCCAGGTGTGGGTTTCCAAGAGACCCAGTACTTC.

This clonotype was seen only a few times. The chain is built from TRBV7-9 and TRBJ1-3, with no clear D. Germline V gene lookup returns CDR1 SEHNR and CDR2 FQNEAQ (reference sequence). Between the trimmed V and J ends, which lost 1 base and 2 bases, there was a span of 18 bases. CDR3 length equals 18 residues. CDR3 DNA: TGTGCCAGCAGCTTAGTCGTCGTAAAGTCCGGGCCTGGAAACACCATATATTTT. It is translated as CASSLVVVKSGPGNTIYF.

This clonotype turned up a few times. This chain uses TRBV27 with TRBJ2-2, with 7 bases aligning to TRBD1. The CDR3 sequence is 17 residues long. CDR1 MNHEY and CDR2 SMNVEV come from the germline V gene (reference sequence). V lost 3 bases and J lost 6; bases outside the gene matches: 13. CDR3 in DNA: TGTGCCAGCAGTTTCCATAAGCGACAGGGCTGGCCCGGGGAGCTGTTTTTT. Protein: CASSFHKRQGWPGELFF.

The rearrangement uses TRBV20-1 and TRBJ2-7, with 8 bases aligning to TRBD2. From germline, CDR1 is DFQATT and CDR2 SNEGSKA (reference sequence). CDR3 length equals 15 residues. Trimming cost V 2 bases and J 3 bases; bases outside gene matches: 9. The CDR3 sequence is CSARPREANYYEQYF. In nucleotides, the CDR3 is TGCAGTGCTAGACCGCGGGAGGCCAATTACTACGAGCAGTACTTC.

This clonotype turned up a few times. The V call is TRBV15, the J call TRBJ1-1; TRBD1 is a possible D gene (5 bases). From germline, CDR1 is LNHNV and CDR2 YYDKDF (reference sequence). V lost 5 bases and J 1 base, leaving 14 bases between the germline ends. The CDR3 has 15 residues. As DNA, the CDR3 is TGTGCCACCAGCCCAACGGGACGGGCGAACACTGAAGCTTTCTTT. This translates into CATSPTGRANTEAFF.

This clonotype was counted only a few times. A junction end diverges from the germline sequence, so it may reflect a read error. V gene TRBV6-6 combines with J gene TRBJ1-4; unclear D gene. This CDR3 spans 14 amino acids. The V gene's germline CDR1 is MNHNY and CDR2 SVGAGI (reference sequence). The CDR3 nucleotides read TGTGCCAGCAGTTGGTCACAGCCTAATGAGAAACTGTTTTTT. Protein product: CASSWSQPNEKLFF.

The chain links TRBV9 to TRBJ2-1; the match to TRBD2 covers 14 bases. CDR1 is SGDLS and CDR2 is YYNGEE in the germline V gene. This CDR3 spans 19 amino acids. J gave up 7 bases and V 0 bases, and 12 bases lay outside the gene matches. The CDR3 DNA reads as TGTGCCAGCAGCGTAGAGGGGGGACTAGCGGGAGCCATAACGAATGAGCAGTTCTTC. It yields the protein CASSVEGGLAGAITNEQFF.

The chain couples TRBV2 to TRBJ2-2, with D possibly matching TRBD1 (6 bases). Germline values: CDR1 SNHLY, CDR2 FYNNEI. V gave up 7 bases and J gave up 3 bases, with 12 bases separating them. This CDR3 comprises 14 residues. CDR3 sequence: CASMPGQDTGELFF. CDR3 coding DNA: TGTGCCAGCATGCCGGGACAAGACACCGGGGAGCTGTTTTTT.

The chain combines TRBV18 with TRBJ1-1; D unclear. The CDR3 runs 16 residues. The V and J ends lost 3 bases and 1 base respectively, with 15 bases between them. From germline, CDR1 is KGHSH and CDR2 LQKENI. The CDR3 region is CASSPEFSGWNTEAFF. Written as DNA, the CDR3 is TGTGCCAGCTCACCTGAATTTAGTGGCTGGAACACTGAAGCTTTCTTT. The variable domain in full, completed from reference TRBV18 and TRBJ1-1, reads NAGVMQNPRHLVRRRGQEARLRCSPMKGHSHVYWYRQLPEEGLKFMVYLQKENIIDESGMPKERFSAEFPKEGPSILRIQQVVRGDSAAYFCASSPEFSGWNTEAFFGQGTRLTVV.

This clonotype came up a few times. The chain combines TRBV11-2 with TRBJ2-7; 9 bases fit TRBD2. This CDR3 has 14 amino acids. Per germline, CDR1 SGHAT and CDR2 FQNNGV. With V trimmed by 1 base and J by 4 bases, 2 bases remained unmatched. CDR3 amino acids: CASSLGLAVYEQYF. CDR3 sequence (DNA): TGTGCCAGCAGCTTAGGACTAGCGGTTTACGAGCAGTACTTC.